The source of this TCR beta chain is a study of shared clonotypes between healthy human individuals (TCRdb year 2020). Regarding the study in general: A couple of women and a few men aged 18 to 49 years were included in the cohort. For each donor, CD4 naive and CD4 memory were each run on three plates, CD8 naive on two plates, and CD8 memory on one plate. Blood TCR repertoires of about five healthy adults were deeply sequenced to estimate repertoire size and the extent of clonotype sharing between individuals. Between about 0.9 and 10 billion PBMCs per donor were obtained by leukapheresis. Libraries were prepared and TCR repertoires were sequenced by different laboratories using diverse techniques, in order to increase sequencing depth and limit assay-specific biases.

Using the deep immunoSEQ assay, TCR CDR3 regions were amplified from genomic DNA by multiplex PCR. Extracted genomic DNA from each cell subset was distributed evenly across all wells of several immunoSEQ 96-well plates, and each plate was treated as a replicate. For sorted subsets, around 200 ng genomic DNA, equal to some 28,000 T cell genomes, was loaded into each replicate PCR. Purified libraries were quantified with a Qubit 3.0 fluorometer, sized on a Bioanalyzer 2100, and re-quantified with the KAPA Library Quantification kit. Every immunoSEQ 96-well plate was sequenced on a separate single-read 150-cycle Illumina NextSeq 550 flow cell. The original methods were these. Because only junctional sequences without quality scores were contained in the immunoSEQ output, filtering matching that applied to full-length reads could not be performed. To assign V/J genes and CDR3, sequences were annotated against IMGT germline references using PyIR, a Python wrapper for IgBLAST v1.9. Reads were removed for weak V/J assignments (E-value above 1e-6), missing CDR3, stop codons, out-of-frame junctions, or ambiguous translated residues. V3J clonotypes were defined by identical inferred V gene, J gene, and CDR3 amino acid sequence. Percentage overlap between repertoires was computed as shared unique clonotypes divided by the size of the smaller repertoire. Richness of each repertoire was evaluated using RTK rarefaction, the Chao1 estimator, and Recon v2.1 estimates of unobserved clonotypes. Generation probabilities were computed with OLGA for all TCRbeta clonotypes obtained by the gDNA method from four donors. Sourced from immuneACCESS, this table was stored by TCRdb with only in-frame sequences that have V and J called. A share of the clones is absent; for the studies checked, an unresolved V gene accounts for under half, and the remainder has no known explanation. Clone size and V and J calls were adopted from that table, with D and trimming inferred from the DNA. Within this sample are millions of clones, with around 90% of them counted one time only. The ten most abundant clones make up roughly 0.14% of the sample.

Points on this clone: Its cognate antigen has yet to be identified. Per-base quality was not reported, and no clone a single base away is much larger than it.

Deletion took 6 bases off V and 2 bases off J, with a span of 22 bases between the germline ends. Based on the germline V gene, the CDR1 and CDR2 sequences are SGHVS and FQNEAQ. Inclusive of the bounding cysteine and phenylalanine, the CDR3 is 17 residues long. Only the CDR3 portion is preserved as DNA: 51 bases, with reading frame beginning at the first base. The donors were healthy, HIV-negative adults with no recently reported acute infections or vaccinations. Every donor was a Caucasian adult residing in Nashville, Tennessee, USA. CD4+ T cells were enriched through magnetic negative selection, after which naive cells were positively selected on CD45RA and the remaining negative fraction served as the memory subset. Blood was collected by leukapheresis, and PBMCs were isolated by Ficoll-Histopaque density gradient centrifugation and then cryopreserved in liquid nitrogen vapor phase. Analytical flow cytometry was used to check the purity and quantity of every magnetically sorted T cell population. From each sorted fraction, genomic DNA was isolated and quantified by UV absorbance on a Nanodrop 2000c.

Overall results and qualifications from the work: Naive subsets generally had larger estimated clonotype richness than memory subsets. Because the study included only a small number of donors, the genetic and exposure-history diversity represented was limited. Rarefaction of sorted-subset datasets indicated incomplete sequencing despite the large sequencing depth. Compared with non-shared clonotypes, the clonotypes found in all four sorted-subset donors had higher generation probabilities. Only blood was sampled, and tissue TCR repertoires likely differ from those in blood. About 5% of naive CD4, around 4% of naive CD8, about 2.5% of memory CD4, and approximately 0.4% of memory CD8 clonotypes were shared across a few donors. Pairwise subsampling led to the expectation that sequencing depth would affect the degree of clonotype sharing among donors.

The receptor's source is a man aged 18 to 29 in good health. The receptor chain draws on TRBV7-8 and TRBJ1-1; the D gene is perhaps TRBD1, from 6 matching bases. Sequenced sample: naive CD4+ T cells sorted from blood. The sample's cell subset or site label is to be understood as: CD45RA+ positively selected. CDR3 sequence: CASSFNSRLRGNTEAFF. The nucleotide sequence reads TGTGCCAGCAGTTTTAATTCGAGACTCAGGGGAAACACTGAAGCTTTCTTT.